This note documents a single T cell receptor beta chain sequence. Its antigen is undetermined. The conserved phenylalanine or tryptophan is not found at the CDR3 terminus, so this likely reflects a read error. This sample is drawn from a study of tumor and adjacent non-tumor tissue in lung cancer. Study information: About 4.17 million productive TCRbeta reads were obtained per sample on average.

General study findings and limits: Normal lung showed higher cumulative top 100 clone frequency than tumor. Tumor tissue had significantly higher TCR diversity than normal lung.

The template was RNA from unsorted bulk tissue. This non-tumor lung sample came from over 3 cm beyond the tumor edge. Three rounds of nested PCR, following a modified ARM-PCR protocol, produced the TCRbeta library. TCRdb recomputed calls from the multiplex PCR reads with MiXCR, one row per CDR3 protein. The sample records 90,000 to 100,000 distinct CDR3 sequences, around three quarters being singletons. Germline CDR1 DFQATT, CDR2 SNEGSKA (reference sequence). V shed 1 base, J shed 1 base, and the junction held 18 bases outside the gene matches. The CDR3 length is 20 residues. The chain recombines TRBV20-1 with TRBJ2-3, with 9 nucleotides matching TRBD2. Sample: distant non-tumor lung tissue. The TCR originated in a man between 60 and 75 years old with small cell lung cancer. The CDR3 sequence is CSARAEWSAGGGECTDTQYL. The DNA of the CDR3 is TGCAGTGCTAGAGCAGAATGGAGCGCGGGAGGGGGGGAATGCACAGATACGCAGTATCTT.